The rows below give T cell receptor beta chains drawn from one sample of a study of blood T cell repertoires in COVID-19. Measured with immunoSEQ multiplex PCR; TCRdb has only the in-frame clones, and not every one. The sample consists of under 170,000 clones, approximately 88% of them appearing once. Sequences were obtained from peripheral blood. The receptors were sampled from a man in his 70s with acute or convalescent COVID-19. The CDR3 runs from the conserved cysteine through the conserved F or W. A D gene is named only where the DNA matches it firmly. Clone sizes are given selectively: once, few, many, or a class where the clone is expanded.

.	.	TRBV27	TRBJ1-5	CASSMQGYQPQHF	TGTGCCAGCAGTATGCAGGGTTACCAGCCCCAGCATTTT
.	.	TRBV6-5	TRBJ1-5	CASSYGGRQPQHF	TGTGCCAGCAGTTACGGGGGGAGGCAGCCCCAGCATTTT
.	TRBD1	TRBV3-1/TRBV3-2	TRBJ1-2	CASSQPDRVGGYTF	TGTGCCAGCAGCCAACCCGACAGGGTTGGTGGCTACACCTTC
.	TRBD2	TRBV7-2	TRBJ2-1	CASSLTIAGAVEQFF	TGTGCCAGCAGCTTAACCATTGCGGGAGCAGTTGAGCAGTTCTTC
.	.	TRBV4-1	TRBJ2-7	CASSQDSAERSYEQYF	TGCGCCAGCAGCCAAGACAGTGCTGAGCGATCCTACGAGCAGTACTTC
.	.	TRBV16	TRBJ2-1	CASSQPGGDEQFF	TGTGCCAGCAGCCAACCAGGAGGGGACGAGCAGTTCTTC
.	TRBD2	TRBV7-2	TRBJ2-3	CASSLRVSGRRRTDTQYF	TGTGCCAGCAGTCTCAGGGTTAGCGGGAGGCGTCGCACAGATACGCAGTATTTT
.	TRBD1	TRBV28	TRBJ1-4	CASSPPPRGTGRGEKLFF	TGTGCCAGCAGTCCACCCCCTCGGGGGACAGGGAGAGGTGAAAAACTGTTTTTT
.	TRBD2	TRBV3-1/TRBV3-2	TRBJ2-3	CASSQRRGSSTDTQYF	TGTGCCAGCAGCCAGCGGCGGGGGTCTAGCACAGATACGCAGTATTTT
.	TRBD2	TRBV9	TRBJ2-1	CASSATSGGHNEQFF	TGTGCCAGCAGCGCTACTAGCGGGGGTCACAATGAGCAGTTCTTC
.	.	TRBV27	TRBJ2-1	CASSFLASSNEQFF	TGTGCCAGCAGTTTCCTAGCATCGTCCAATGAGCAGTTCTTC
.	TRBD1	TRBV28	TRBJ1-4	CASGTGTGEKLFF	TGTGCCAGCGGGACCGGGACAGGTGAAAAACTGTTTTTT
.	TRBD2	TRBV3-1/TRBV3-2	TRBJ2-3	CASRRGGASTDTQYF	TGTGCCAGCAGACGCGGGGGGGCAAGCACAGATACGCAGTATTTT
.	.	TRBV10-3	TRBJ2-2	CAISRQGGDTGELFF	TGTGCCATCAGCAGACAGGGCGGGGACACCGGGGAGCTGTTTTTT
.	TRBD1	TRBV28	TRBJ2-7	CASSLGQGDEYF	TGTGCCAGCAGCCTAGGACAGGGTGATGAGTACTTC
.	.	TRBV18	TRBJ1-6	CASSPGVTGHNSPLHF	TGTGCCAGCTCACCCGGAGTGACAGGCCATAATTCACCCCTCCACTTT
.	.	TRBV4-1	TRBJ1-4	CASSQGVGGGHEKLFF	TGCGCCAGCAGCCAGGGGGTAGGGGGTGGTCATGAAAAACTGTTTTTT
few	TRBD1	TRBV29-1	TRBJ1-2	CSVGGDSFNYGYTF	TGCAGCGTTGGGGGGGACAGTTTTAACTATGGCTACACCTTC
.	.	TRBV12-3/TRBV12-4	TRBJ1-3	CASSLSNTIYF	TGTGCCAGCAGTTTAAGCAACACCATATATTTT
.	.	TRBV28	TRBJ1-6	CASSSSPQGGNSPLHF	TGTGCCAGCAGTTCGTCCCCGCAAGGGGGAAATTCACCCCTCCACTTT
.	.	TRBV29-1	TRBJ1-1	CSATGRHAGDTEAFF	TGCAGCGCAACCGGTAGGCACGCCGGGGACACTGAAGCTTTCTTT
.	.	TRBV5-1	TRBJ2-5	CASSLARSYQETQYF	TGCGCCAGCAGCTTGGCTAGAAGTTACCAAGAGACCCAGTACTTC
.	.	TRBV18	TRBJ2-1	CASSPPTGSFSYNEQFF	TGTGCCAGCTCACCACCTACAGGGTCGTTTTCCTACAATGAGCAGTTCTTC
.	.	TRBV6-5	TRBJ1-2	CAVRQAGGYTF	TGTGCCGTACGACAGGCGGGTGGCTACACCTTC
.	TRBD2	TRBV6-2/TRBV6-3	TRBJ2-7	CASSSAGGPYEQYF	TGTGCCAGCAGTTCCGCGGGGGGACCCTACGAGCAGTACTTC
.	.	TRBV29-1	TRBJ1-4	CSVDPSGTLEKLFF	TGCAGCGTTGACCCGTCCGGGACACTCGAAAAACTGTTTTTT